The present entry profiles one T cell receptor (beta chain) with its context. This record comes from a study of blood T cell repertoires in COVID-19. About the research overall: Italy, Spain and the United States were the sources of the convalescent and acute COVID-19 samples. The cDNA or gDNA used as material had been derived from T cells, B-cell-depleted T cells, or PBMCs.

The ends were cut back, 4 bases at V and 7 bases at J, with 16 bases in the middle. CDR3 size: 14 residues. CDR1 is MNHNY and CDR2 is SVGAGI in the germline V gene (reference sequence). Per the original data handling: How many nucleated cells were present was estimated from reference gene primer amplification. Measured with immunoSEQ multiplex PCR; TCRdb has only the in-frame clones, and not every one. Clonal size and the V and J genes are those of that table, whereas D and trimming came from the DNA. Here the sample spans over 50,000 clones, about 87% being singletons. The clonotype originates from a human donor in a cohort sampled during active COVID-19. The sequenced material came from peripheral blood. V is TRBV6-6 and J is TRBJ1-1; maybe TRBD1 (6 bases). CDR3 sequence reads: CASSWGGASGEAFF. The DNA for the CDR3 is TGTGCCAGCAGTTGGGGGGGCGCGTCCGGTGAAGCTTTCTTT.